This T cell receptor beta chain was captured in a study of cytomegalovirus exposure and HLA in healthy donors. Only in-frame clones appear in the TCRdb table, and some are missing; sequencing was by immunoSEQ multiplex PCR. Of 100,000 to 150,000 clones in the sample, roughly nine tenths were seen once. This clone is a singleton in its sample. Material for sequencing was PBMCs. The TCR was taken from a woman in her late teens or twenties in good health and CMV-seronegative.

The CDR3 DNA follows: TGTGCCAGCAGCGTAGGGGGCAGGGTAAATTCACCCCTCCACTTT. Its protein is CASSVGGRVNSPLHF. The chain joins TRBV9 to TRBJ1-6, with TRBD1 as a possible D gene (5 bases). Trimming shortened V by 0 bases and J by 7 bases, and 11 bases separated the two germline ends. The CDR3 runs to 15 residues. In germline, CDR1 is SGDLS, CDR2 YYNGEE.